Each of the 13 T cell receptor beta chains below was sequenced from the same sample in a study of neurological immune-mediated disorders. A single record per CDR3 protein comes from TCRdb applying MiXCR to the 5' RACE reads. The table shows 35,000 to 50,000 distinct CDR3 sequences, with around 15% occurring only once. Sequenced sample: CD4+ T cells from blood. These receptors were collected from a woman aged 60-75 years with HTLV-1-associated myelopathy (HAM/TSP).

This clonotype was picked up many times. The rearrangement links TRBV5-1 to TRBJ2-3; no firm D call. V shed 0 bases and J shed 1 base, with 15 bases lying between them. The V gene's germline CDR1 is SGHRS and CDR2 YFSETQ. The CDR3 loop spans 17 amino acids. The CDR3 bases are TGCGCCAGCAGCTTGGGCCCTTTGGCGGCCGGCACAGATACGCAGTATTTT. It translates to CASSLGPLAAGTDTQYF.

This clonotype was picked up many times. This sequence joins TRBV5-1 and TRBJ2-7; a possible D gene is TRBD2 (6 bases). CDR1 is SGHRS, CDR2 YFSETQ, per germline. The CDR3 runs 16 residues. Trimming took 2 bases from V and 0 from J, leaving 15 bases between them. As DNA, the CDR3 is TGCGCCAGCAGCTTCCAGGAGGGACGGGACTCCTACGAGCAGTACTTC. Encoded protein: CASSFQEGRDSYEQYF.

This clonotype has at least ten counts. The chain employs TRBV6-5 and TRBJ1-2; possibly TRBD1 for D (6 bases). Per germline, CDR1 MNHEY and CDR2 SVGAGI. The ends were cut back, 2 bases at V and 6 bases at J, with 10 bases in the middle. There are 13 residues in the CDR3. This chain's CDR3 is CASSYTPGDGYTF. The DNA of the CDR3 is TGTGCCAGCAGTTACACCCCAGGGGATGGCTACACCTTC.

This clonotype was seen ten or more times. The chain employs TRBV5-1 and TRBJ1-1; D is unresolved. The V gene lost 4 bases and the J gene lost 4 bases, with 14 bases spanning the gap. Germline V gene data show CDR1 as SGHRS and CDR2 as YFSETQ. The CDR3 totals 14 residues. CDR3 bases: TGCGCCAGCAGCCCCCTACGACACACCACTGAAGCTTTCTTT. Protein: CASSPLRHTTEAFF.

Only a few counts were recorded for this clonotype. The chain recombines TRBV7-9 with TRBJ2-7; D call uncertain. The V gene's germline CDR1 is SEHNR and CDR2 FQNEAQ (reference sequence). The CDR3 is 12 residues long. Trimming shortened V by 8 bases and J by 1 base, and 9 bases separated the two germline ends. The CDR3 nucleotides read TGTGCCAGCCAGCCCCGGTCCTACGAGCAGTACTTC. Translation gives CASQPRSYEQYF.

This clonotype was picked up many times. The chain recombines TRBV20-1 with TRBJ2-7; the match to TRBD2 covers 9 bases. Germline trimming cut 6 bases from V and 6 bases from J; bases unmatched to any gene: 9. Looked up from germline, CDR1 is DFQATT and CDR2 is SNEGSKA (reference sequence). The CDR3 has 13 amino acids. The CDR3 loop reads CSATAGGGREQYF. CDR3 coding DNA: TGCAGTGCCACCGCGGGGGGGGGACGCGAGCAGTACTTC.

This clonotype was picked up many times. The chain combines TRBV19 with TRBJ2-5; D is possibly TRBD1 or TRBD2 (6 bases each). There are 14 residues in the CDR3. V shed 5 bases and J shed 4 bases, with 14 bases lying between them. CDR1 and CDR2 from the germline V gene are LNHDA and SQIVND (reference sequence). The DNA of the CDR3 is TGTGCCAGTAGTCCGCGGGGCAGGGGAGAGACCCAGTACTTC. Translation gives CASSPRGRGETQYF.

This clonotype turned up a few times. V gene TRBV14 combines with J gene TRBJ1-6, with D possibly TRBD1 on 5 matching bases. The CDR3 runs to 15 residues. Germline CDR1 and CDR2: SGHDN and FVKESK. With 3 bases removed from V and 9 bases from J, the gap between germline ends came to 15 bases. The CDR3 nucleotides read TGTGCCAGCAGCCAGCACCAGGGCAATGGTTCACCCCTCCACTTT. Its protein product is CASSQHQGNGSPLHF.

This clonotype occurred many times. CDR3 residues: CATSPRLGSETLHF. CDR3 sequence (DNA): TGTGCCACCAGCCCGCGTTTGGGGTCCGAGACCCTCCACTTT. The chain carries TRBV15 and TRBJ1-6; D not resolved. Trimming pared 5 bases from V and 14 bases from J, leaving 19 bases between. From germline, CDR1 is LNHNV and CDR2 YYDKDF (reference sequence). The CDR3 totals 14 residues.

This clonotype has a count of ten or more. The rearrangement uses TRBV5-1 and TRBJ1-1, with unresolved D. The V end was cut by 5 bases, the J end by 3 bases, with 17 bases between. Germline CDR1 SGHRS, CDR2 YFSETQ. This CDR3 region has 15 residues. The CDR3 reads CASSRGMASDTEAFF. The CDR3 region has the DNA TGCGCCAGCAGTCGCGGAATGGCCTCGGACACTGAAGCTTTCTTT.

Ten or more counts support this clonotype. CDR3 residues: CASSLQRGAHTDTQYF. The DNA for the CDR3 is TGTGCCAGCAGTTTGCAGCGGGGGGCGCACACAGATACGCAGTATTTT. V is TRBV12-3 or TRBV12-4 and J is TRBJ2-3; 9 bases fit TRBD2. The CDR3 spans 16 residues. The J segment lost 2 bases and the V segment lost 3 bases, leaving 6 bases of the junction unmatched.

This clonotype was seen at least ten times. The gene calls are TRBV5-1 and TRBJ1-6, with TRBD1 matching over 9 bases. Per the germline V gene, CDR1 is SGHRS and CDR2 is YFSETQ. V shed 2 bases, J shed 10 bases, and the junction held 7 bases outside the gene matches. The CDR3 contains 15 residues. The CDR3: CASSFSGTGRSPLHF. In nucleotides, the CDR3 is TGCGCCAGCAGCTTTTCCGGGACAGGGCGATCACCCCTCCACTTT.

This clonotype was detected many times. The chain combines TRBV18 with TRBJ2-1, with 7 bases that match TRBD2. Germline assignment: CDR1 KGHSH and CDR2 LQKENI. The CDR3 is made up of 15 amino acids. After removal of 6 bases from V and 4 bases from J, the junction contained 9 bases not matched to a gene. CDR3 sequence (DNA): TGTGCCAGCTCCCCGACGGGGGGTAATTACAATGAGCAGTTCTTC. Encoded protein: CASSPTGGNYNEQFF. Based on the CDR3 plus reference TRBV18 and TRBJ2-1, the full variable domain is NAGVMQNPRHLVRRRGQEARLRCSPMKGHSHVYWYRQLPEEGLKFMVYLQKENIIDESGMPKERFSAEFPKEGPSILRIQQVVRGDSAAYFCASSPTGGNYNEQFFGPGTRLTVL.